Below are 15 T cell receptor beta chains sequenced from a single sample in a study of blood T cell repertoires in COVID-19. TCRdb keeps only in-frame clones here, not all; method: immunoSEQ multiplex PCR. The sample consists of more than 200,000 clones, 80% to 90% of them appearing once. The sequencing input was PBMCs or T cells enriched from blood (not recorded which). These receptors all stem from a man between 40 and 49 years old who had recovered from COVID-19.

A remark on this clone: Other nucleotide sequences from this sample produce the same CDR3. V usage is TRBV27 and J usage is TRBJ2-7, with a weak D call TRBD1 (6 bases). Trimming shortened V by 5 bases and J by 2 bases, and 10 bases separated the two germline ends. CDR1 and CDR2 from the germline V gene are MNHEY and SMNVEV (reference sequence). This CDR3 spans 13 amino acids. The CDR3 sequence is CASSLGQTYEQYF. In DNA form, the CDR3 reads TGTGCCAGCAGTCTCGGACAGACCTACGAGCAGTACTTC.

The chain carries TRBV4-1 and TRBJ1-5, with 9 nucleotides matching TRBD1. The CDR3 loop spans 17 amino acids. With V trimmed by 1 base and J by 3 bases, 7 bases remained unmatched. Per germline, CDR1 MGHRA and CDR2 YSYEKL. The CDR3 nucleotides read TGCGCCAGCAGCCAAGTTATGGGACAGGGTGACAATCAGCCCCAGCATTTT. It translates to CASSQVMGQGDNQPQHF.

The chain carries TRBV30 and TRBJ1-1, with 7 positions matching TRBD1. V dropped 1 base and J dropped 5; count of bases not matched to a gene: 13. The CDR3 sequence is 16 residues long. Germline V lookup: CDR1 GTSNPN, CDR2 SVGIG (reference sequence). The CDR3 protein is CAWSDRGQALGTEAFF. The CDR3 nucleotides are TGTGCCTGGAGTGACCGAGGACAGGCCCTCGGGACTGAAGCTTTCTTT.

The genes are TRBV7-9 and TRBJ1-5; D not resolved. V shed 5 bases and J shed 11 bases, with 13 bases lying between them. CDR1 is SEHNR, CDR2 FQNEAQ, per germline (reference sequence). This CDR3 comprises 12 residues. CDR3 amino acids: CASSPDTSAQHF. Written as DNA, the CDR3 is TGTGCCAGCAGCCCTGACACCTCAGCCCAGCATTTT.

This chain links TRBV11-2 with TRBJ2-1, with 13 bases matching TRBD2. Germline assignment: CDR1 SGHAT and CDR2 FQNNGV. J lost 7 bases, V lost 5 bases, and 5 bases had no gene match. The CDR3 is made up of 15 amino acids. The CDR3 DNA reads as TGTGCCAGCAGCCCCTGGACTAGCGGGGGTAATGAGCAGTTCTTC. This codes for CASSPWTSGGNEQFF.

The chain is built from TRBV28 and TRBJ2-1, with 7 bases fitting TRBD2. CDR3 length: 17 residues. CDR1 is MDHEN and CDR2 is SYDVKM in the germline V gene. V shed 1 base, J shed 2 bases, and the junction held 8 bases outside the gene matches. This CDR3 is CASSLLAGALAYNEQFF. CDR3 DNA: TGTGCCAGCAGTTTATTGGCGGGAGCGCTTGCCTACAATGAGCAGTTCTTC.

The gene calls are TRBV30 and TRBJ2-7; 7 nucleotides line up with TRBD2. CDR3 length: 15 residues. The V and J ends lost 0 bases and 2 bases, in that order; junction bases with no gene match: 7. Per germline, CDR1 GTSNPN and CDR2 SVGIG (reference sequence). The CDR3 DNA reads as TGTGCCTGGAGTGTACTCGGGCTAGCGGCCTACGAGCAGTACTTC. Its protein is CAWSVLGLAAYEQYF. The whole variable domain, remainder taken from reference TRBV30 and TRBJ2-7, is SQTIHQWPATLVQPVGSPLSLECTVEGTSNPNLYWYRQAAGRGLQLLFYSVGIGQISSEVPQNLSASRPQDRQFILSSKKLLLSDSGFYLCAWSVLGLAAYEQYFGPGTRLTVT.

About this clone: This CDR3 is also generated by other DNA sequences in the sample. V and J are TRBV7-9 and TRBJ2-5; tentative D call: TRBD1 (6 bases). The CDR3 consists of 14 residues. The ends were cut back, 0 bases at V and 4 bases at J, with 9 bases in the middle. Germline lookup yields CDR1 SEHNR and CDR2 FQNEAQ (reference sequence). The CDR3 nucleotides are TGTGCCAGCAGCTTAGCTGGGGGCAGAGAGACCCAGTACTTC. Translated: CASSLAGGRETQYF.

The chain links TRBV5-1 to TRBJ2-3, with D tentatively TRBD2 (6 bases). Germline lookup yields CDR1 SGHRS and CDR2 YFSETQ. V was clipped by 9 bases and J by 7 bases, with 18 bases between them. This CDR3 region has 13 residues. For the CDR3, the DNA is TGCGCCACCTCGGTAGGACTATCGAATACGCAGTATTTT. Translated, it gives CATSVGLSNTQYF. The whole variable domain, remainder taken from reference TRBV5-1 and TRBJ2-3, is KAGVTQTPRYLIKTRGQQVTLSCSPISGHRSVSWYQQTPGQGLQFLFEYFSETQRNKGNFPGRFSGRQFSNSRSEMNVSTLELGDSALYLCATSVGLSNTQYFGPGTRLTVL.

CDR3 loop: CASSLGEGLRNEQFF. For the CDR3, the DNA is TGCGCCAGCAGCTTAGGGGAGGGCCTTCGGAATGAGCAGTTCTTC. The chain links TRBV5-1 to TRBJ2-1; 7 nucleotides line up with TRBD2. This CDR3 comprises 15 residues. With 2 bases clipped from V and 7 bases from J, the junction kept 9 bases outside the gene matches. Germline CDR1 and CDR2: SGHRS and YFSETQ.

The chain uses TRBV27 and TRBJ1-6; 11 positions match TRBD1. In germline, CDR1 is MNHEY, CDR2 SMNVEV (reference sequence). V trimming: 4 bases; J trimming: 7 bases; junction bases outside the gene matches: 6. The CDR3 contains 16 residues. The CDR3 loop reads CASSWGTGGNNSPLHF. Here the CDR3 DNA reads TGTGCCAGCAGTTGGGGGACAGGGGGGAACAATTCACCCCTCCACTTT.

V and J are TRBV7-8 and TRBJ2-1, with a possible D match to TRBD1 (6 bases). Trimming pared 5 bases from V and 0 bases from J, leaving 20 bases between. The CDR3 has 18 residues. CDR1 is SGHVS, CDR2 FQNEAQ, per germline. Here the CDR3 reads CASSVQMQGTGSYNEQFF. The DNA of the CDR3 is TGTGCCAGCAGCGTACAAATGCAGGGGACGGGCTCCTACAATGAGCAGTTCTTC.

The J gene is TRBJ1-4, the V gene TRBV15; 9 bases are shared with TRBD1. The CDR3 sequence is 15 residues long. The trim removed 3 bases at V and 8 bases at J, leaving 7 bases unmatched. The germline CDR1 and CDR2 sequences are LNHNV and YYDKDF (reference sequence). In DNA, the CDR3 is TGTGCCACCAGCAGGCCGGGACAGGGTAAAGAAAAACTGTTTTTT. Amino acids: CATSRPGQGKEKLFF.

This clone appeared once. The chain links TRBV28 to TRBJ2-7; tentatively, D is TRBD1 (7 bases). V gave up 2 bases and J gave up 3 bases, with 11 bases separating them. Looked up from germline, CDR1 is MDHEN and CDR2 is SYDVKM. The CDR3 has 14 amino acids. Here the CDR3 DNA reads TGTGCCAGCAGTTTACAGGGGGGAAGCTACGAGCAGTACTTC. Translating gives CASSLQGGSYEQYF. Looking up the rest from reference TRBV28 and TRBJ2-7 gives the full variable domain: DVKVTQSSRYLVKRTGEKVFLECVQDMDHENMFWYRQDPGLGLRLIYFSYDVKMKEKGDIPEGYSVSREKKERFSLILESASTNQTSMYLCASSLQGGSYEQYFGPGTRLTVT.

The chain carries TRBV5-6 and TRBJ2-7; 15 bases align to TRBD2. CDR3 length equals 18 residues. CDR1 SGHDT and CDR2 YYEEEE come from the germline V gene. The ends lost 2 bases at V and 0 bases at J; junction bases unmatched: 6. The CDR3 spells CASSFRTSGRAPSYEQYF. CDR3 in DNA: TGTGCCAGCAGCTTCAGGACTAGCGGGAGGGCACCCTCCTACGAGCAGTACTTC.